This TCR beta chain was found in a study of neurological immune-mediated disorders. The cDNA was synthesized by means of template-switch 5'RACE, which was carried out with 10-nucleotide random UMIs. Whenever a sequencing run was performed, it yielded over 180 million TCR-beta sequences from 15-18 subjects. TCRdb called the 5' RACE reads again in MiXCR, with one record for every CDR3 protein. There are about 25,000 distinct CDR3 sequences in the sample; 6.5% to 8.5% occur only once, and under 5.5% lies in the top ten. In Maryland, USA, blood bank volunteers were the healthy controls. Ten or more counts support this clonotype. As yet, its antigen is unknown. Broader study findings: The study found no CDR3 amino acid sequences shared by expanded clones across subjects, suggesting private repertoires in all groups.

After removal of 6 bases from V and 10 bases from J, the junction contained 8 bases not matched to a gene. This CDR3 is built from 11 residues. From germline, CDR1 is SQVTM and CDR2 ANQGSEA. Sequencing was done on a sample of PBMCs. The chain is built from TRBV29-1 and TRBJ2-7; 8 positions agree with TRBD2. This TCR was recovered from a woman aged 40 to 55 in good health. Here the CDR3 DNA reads TGCAGCGTCGTTACTAGCGGTGAACAGTACTTC. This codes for CSVVTSGEQYF.